This T cell receptor beta chain was profiled in a study of tumor and adjacent non-tumor tissue in lung cancer. A modified ARM-PCR protocol with three rounds of nested PCR amplified TCRbeta. TCRdb recomputed calls from the multiplex PCR reads with MiXCR, one row per CDR3 protein. This sample has about 90,000 distinct CDR3 sequences, with around 82% found just once. As regards this clonotype: The CDR3 does not close with the conserved phenylalanine or tryptophan, likely indicating a read error.

Trimming stripped 6 bases from V and 3 bases from J, with 14 bases between. Per germline, CDR1 SQVTM and CDR2 ANQGSEA. The CDR3 runs 13 residues. This sample's RNA came from whole unsorted tissue. More than 3 cm separated this lung sample from the edge of the tumor. V usage is TRBV29-1 and J usage is TRBJ1-1, with D possibly being TRBD1 (5 bases). This sequence was found in a woman in her forties or fifties with non-small cell lung cancer. What was sequenced was distant non-tumor lung tissue. This CDR3 reads CSVAQGDYTEAFI. The CDR3, as DNA: TGCAGCGTAGCCCAAGGGGACTACACTGAAGCTTTCATT.